This entry is about one T cell receptor beta chain. This sample stems from a study of Tregs in tolerant kidney transplant recipients. This CDR3 contains 15 residues. V was pared by 7 bases and J by 0 bases, with 15 bases between. Germline CDR1 SGHRS, CDR2 YFSETQ. Clones were sequenced by immunoSEQ multiplex PCR, and TCRdb holds only the in-frame ones, with some missing. Altogether around 98,000 clones are present, over 85% being singletons, with the ten largest covering 0.46%. The sequence was collected from a human donor who received a combined kidney and bone marrow transplant. This chain links TRBV5-1 with TRBJ2-3, with unresolved D. Sequencing was performed on CD4+ T cells from blood, taken before the transplant. The CDR3: CASQEVPSSTDTQYF. Here the CDR3 DNA reads TGCGCCAGCCAAGAGGTCCCCTCCAGCACAGATACGCAGTATTTT.